The clone carrying this T cell receptor (beta chain) was recorded at least ten times. Template-switching 5'RACE yielded the TCR cDNA; a universal primer site and UMIs were added in the process. TCRdb processed the 5' RACE reads anew with MiXCR; each CDR3 protein has one entry. In the table there are 310,000 or so distinct CDR3 sequences, approximately 3.9% of which are singletons. These data originate in a study of T cells after yellow fever vaccination. With 6 bases removed from V and 3 bases from J, the gap between germline ends came to 16 bases. This CDR3 spans 14 amino acids. Germline CDR1 DFQATT, CDR2 SNEGSKA (reference sequence).

Sequencing was performed on PBMCs, taken on the day of the yellow fever booster vaccination. The clonotype comes from a young man who received the YFV17D yellow fever vaccine. The chain links TRBV20-1 to TRBJ2-3; maybe TRBD2 (6 bases). CDR3 in DNA: TGCAGTGCAACAGCGGGCTCAGCGACAGATACGCAGTATTTT. Protein sequence: CSATAGSATDTQYF.